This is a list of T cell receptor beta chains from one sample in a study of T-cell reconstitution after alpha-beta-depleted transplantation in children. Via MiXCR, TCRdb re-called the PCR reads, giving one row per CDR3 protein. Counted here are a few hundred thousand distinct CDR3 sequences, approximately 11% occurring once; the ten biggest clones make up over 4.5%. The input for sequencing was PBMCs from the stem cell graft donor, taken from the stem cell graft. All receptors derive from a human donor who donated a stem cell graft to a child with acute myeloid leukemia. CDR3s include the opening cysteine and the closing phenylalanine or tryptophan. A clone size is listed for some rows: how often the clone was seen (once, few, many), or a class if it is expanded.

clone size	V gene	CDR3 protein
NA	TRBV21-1	CASSLPSGPSLGEQYF
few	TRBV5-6	CASSRGWGQETQYF
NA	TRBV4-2	CASSQEGDSPETQYF
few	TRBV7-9	CASSLAGLSSYNSPLHF
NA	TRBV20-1	CSAPTRDRGLAGQPQHF
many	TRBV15	CATSRDPPVSGTAGEQFF
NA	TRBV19	CASSTIKILTEQPQHF
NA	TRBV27	CASTLGWGYTEAFF
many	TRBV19	CASSTPRQGSADTQYF
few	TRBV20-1	CSASAGVNTEAFF
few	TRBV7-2	CASSRTSGANNEQFF
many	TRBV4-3	CASSQGQGPSTDTQYF
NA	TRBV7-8	CASSFGTALGDTQYF
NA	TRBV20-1	CSAPVGRGGGGELFF
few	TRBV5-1	CASSASGDEQYF
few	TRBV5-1	CASSNQGARTEAFF
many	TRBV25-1	CASSGTGGSYEQYF
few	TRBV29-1	CSVAGDSNQPQHF
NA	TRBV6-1	CASAGLSAYEQYF
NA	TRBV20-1	CSARVGTGLNQPQHF
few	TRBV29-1	CTLAGGLADTQYF
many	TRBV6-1	CASSEMASGGAPADTQYF
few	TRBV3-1	CASSQREAVEQFF
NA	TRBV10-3	CAISERVEGTQYF
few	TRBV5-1	CASSYSADSSYEQYF
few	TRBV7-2	CASSFSGPSGGKTQYF
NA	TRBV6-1	CATETGGGETQYF
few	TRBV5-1	CASCPEQRNTGELFF
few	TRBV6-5	CASSYSSGSAYEQYF
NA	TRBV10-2	CASSEMLGRSTDTQYF
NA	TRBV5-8	CASSLGVRIDEQFF
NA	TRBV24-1	CATSDAGQSDTGELFF
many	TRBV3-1	CASSQDTGGETQYF
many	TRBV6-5	CASSYPTGNTEAFF
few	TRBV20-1	CSAETGVNEQFF
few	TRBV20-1	CSAPRQETQYF
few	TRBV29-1	CSVVGVAEGPSYEQYF
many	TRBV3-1	CASSLGQGRGEQYF
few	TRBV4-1	CASSQDQGYGYTF
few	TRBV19	CASSISRLDSNQPQHF
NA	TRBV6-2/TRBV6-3	CASIDGWTEETQYF
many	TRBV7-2	CASSLGGRAEETQYF